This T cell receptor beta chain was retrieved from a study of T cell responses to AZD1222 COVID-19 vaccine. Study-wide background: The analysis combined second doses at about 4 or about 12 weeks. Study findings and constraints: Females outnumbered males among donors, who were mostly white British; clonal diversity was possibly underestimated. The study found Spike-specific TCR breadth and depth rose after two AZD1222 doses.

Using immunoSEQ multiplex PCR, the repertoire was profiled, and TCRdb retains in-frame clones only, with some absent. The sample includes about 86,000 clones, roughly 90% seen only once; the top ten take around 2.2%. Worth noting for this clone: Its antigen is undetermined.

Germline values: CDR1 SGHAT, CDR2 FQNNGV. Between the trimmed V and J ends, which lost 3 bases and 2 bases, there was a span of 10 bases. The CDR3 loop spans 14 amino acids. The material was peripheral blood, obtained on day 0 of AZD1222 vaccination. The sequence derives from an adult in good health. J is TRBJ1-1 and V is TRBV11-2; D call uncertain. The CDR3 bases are TGTGCCAGCAGCTTTACGCAGCCCAACACTGAAGCTTTCTTT. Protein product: CASSFTQPNTEAFF.